This T cell receptor (beta chain) was retrieved from a study of T-cell reconstitution after alpha-beta-depleted transplantation in children. Study-wide results and limits: The study traced high day-60 TCRbeta diversity in some patients to surviving recipient T cells and thymic progenitors. Expanded graft clones, several hundred of them, were reportedly the source of alpha-beta T cells about two months after transplant.

In this sample, this clonotype turned up a few times. What it recognizes is unknown. The J segment lost 6 bases and the V segment lost 4 bases, leaving 9 bases of the junction unmatched. The CDR3 runs 15 residues. Preparation of the TCRbeta library used unique molecular identifiers. TCRdb redid the calling of the PCR reads with MiXCR, one entry per CDR3 protein. The data show 700,000 to 950,000 distinct CDR3 sequences, roughly 15% seen once. The clonotype comes from a male patient aged 10-17 years who had a stem cell transplant for acute lymphoblastic leukemia, so the T cells may come from the graft donor. V usage is TRBV12-3 or TRBV12-4 and J usage is TRBJ2-1; 7 nucleotides match TRBD1. The input for sequencing was PBMCs, mostly from graft donor cells, taken 360 days after TCRalphabeta/CD19-depleted stem cell transplant. CDR3 DNA sequence: TGTGCCAGCAGTTCACGACCGGACAGGATCAATGAGCAGTTCTTC. Translation gives CASSSRPDRINEQFF.